The next 4 T cell receptor beta chains were all read from a single sample in a study of T-cell reconstitution after alpha-beta-depleted transplantation in children. Unique molecular identifiers were incorporated during preparation of the TCRbeta library. TCRdb passed the PCR reads through MiXCR, listing each CDR3 protein once. The sample shows 90,000 to 95,000 distinct CDR3 sequences, 10% to 15% of them seen only once. Sequencing was performed on PBMCs from the stem cell graft donor, taken from the stem cell graft. Receptors were obtained from a human donor who donated a stem cell graft to a child with inherited bone marrow failure.

This chain links TRBV13 with TRBJ2-7, with 12 bases aligning to TRBD2. CDR1 and CDR2 from the germline V gene are PRHDT and FYEKMQ (reference sequence). With 5 bases clipped from V and 4 bases from J, the junction kept 15 bases outside the gene matches. The CDR3 has 18 residues. The CDR3 nucleotides read TGTGCCAGCAGCCCGAGCCCCTTGACTAGCGGGAGAAGGTACGAGCAGTACTTC. As protein: CASSPSPLTSGRRYEQYF. The full variable domain, in which reference TRBV13 and TRBJ2-7 provide the parts outside the CDR3, is AAGVIQSPRHLIKEKRETATLKCYPIPRHDTVYWYQQGPGQDPQFLISFYEKMQSDKGSIPDRFSAQQFSDYHSELNMSSLELGDSALYFCASSPSPLTSGRRYEQYFGPGTRLTVT.

This clonotype was counted ten times or more. V is TRBV18 and J is TRBJ2-2; TRBD2 is a possible D gene (5 bases). The CDR3 length is 13 residues. CDR1 is KGHSH, CDR2 LQKENI, per germline. V lost 3 bases and J lost 5, with 7 bases in between. The CDR3 coding sequence is TGTGCCAGCTCACCCACGGGGACCGGGGAGCTGTTTTTT. Translated, it gives CASSPTGTGELFF.

This clonotype was seen ten or more times. The gene calls are TRBV20-1 and TRBJ1-2; 7 bases align to TRBD1. CDR1 and CDR2 (germline): DFQATT, SNEGSKA (reference sequence). The ends lost 5 bases at V and 8 bases at J; junction bases unmatched: 8. CDR3 length: 12 amino acids. The CDR3 is CSAGLTGTGYTF. The DNA of the CDR3 is TGCAGTGCTGGCCTGACAGGGACGGGCTACACCTTC.

This clonotype has ten or more counts. The rearrangement uses TRBV10-2 and TRBJ1-1; D possibly corresponds to TRBD1 (5 bases). The CDR3 runs to 13 residues. V gave up 10 bases and J gave up 2 bases, with 14 bases separating them. The germline V gene has CDR1 WSHSY and CDR2 SAAADI. The chain's CDR3 is CATIRQSNTEAFF. CDR3 bases: TGCGCCACTATAAGACAGTCCAACACTGAAGCTTTCTTT.